This T cell receptor beta chain was found in a study of PD-1 blockade in classical Hodgkin lymphoma. Whole-study context: On a schedule of every 2 weeks, patients received nivolumab 3 mg/kg intravenously. General observations from the study: Exclusion covered patients beginning nivolumab under 1 year post-ASCT. The drivers behind the repertoire differences, possibly disease activity or prior therapy, remain undefined. Newly diagnosed patients were reported to start with lower TCR diversity than healthy donors.

This clone was seen only once. Its matching antigen is unknown. The protocol was immunoSEQ multiplex PCR, while the TCRdb copy is restricted to in-frame clones and leaves out a portion. This repertoire shows approximately 14,000 clones, about 83% found once; its top ten account for about 23%. Each patient experienced a relapse that followed autologous stem cell transplantation, and brentuximab vedotin exposure varied. The CDR3 covers 13 residues. The V segment lost 2 bases and the J segment 8 bases; nucleotides outside the gene matches: 4. The germline gives CDR1 SGHTA, CDR2 FQGNSA. The TCR originated in a human donor with classical Hodgkin lymphoma. The chain combines TRBV7-2 with TRBJ1-2; 8 bases line up with TRBD1. This specimen consisted of peripheral blood mononuclear cells (PBMCs), obtained before the second cycle of nivolumab. The CDR3: CASSLQGARGYTF. The CDR3 bases are TGTGCCAGCAGCTTACAGGGGGCGAGGGGCTACACCTTC.